This T cell receptor (beta chain) originates from a study of OX40 agonist ivuxolimab in advanced cancers. About the investigation overall: Ivuxolimab, which targeted the costimulatory receptor OX40 (CD134), was an agonistic, fully human IgG2 monoclonal antibody. Of the approximately 54 patients in dose escalation, about 20 had hepatocellular carcinoma, about 15 had melanoma, 9 had renal cell carcinoma and 9 had head and neck cancer. The point of sequencing TCRbeta in the periphery was to test whether ivuxolimab changed TCR sequence diversity and drove clonal T-cell expansion. The dose-escalation cohort was 82.7% male with a mean age of about 60 years, ranging from about 20 to 85. Three dose-escalation patients achieved partial responses, one with hepatocellular carcinoma and two with cutaneous melanoma. Prior anti-PD-1, anti-PD-L1 or anti-CTLA-4 therapy was permitted, and approximately 39% of dose-escalation patients had received checkpoint inhibitors. The paper covers the monotherapy dose-escalation part of the phase I ivuxolimab trial, which included N of about 50 patients. Intravenous ivuxolimab was administered to patients every 2 weeks at six dose levels: 0.01, 0.1, 0.3, 1.5, 3 and 10 mg/kg.

Measured from the cysteine to the phenylalanine, the CDR3 is 18 residues long. Only the CDR3 region is kept as DNA, spanning 54 bases read in frame from base 1. The CDR1 and CDR2 encoded by the germline V gene are MGHRA and YSYEKL. Concerning this clone: The clone's antigen remains unknown. At one end, the junction sequence differs from germline, possibly due to a read error.

The trial excluded patients who had a history of autoimmune disease or were on systemic immunosuppression. Peripheral blood for TCR sequencing was drawn from every dose cohort at baseline, at cycle 4 day 1 and at cycle 7 day 1. Samples came from an open-label, multicenter, first-in-human phase I dose-escalation trial of ivuxolimab. Adults with locally advanced or metastatic head and neck squamous cell, hepatocellular, melanoma or renal cell carcinoma were enrolled in the trial. Before TCR sequencing, CD4+ and CD8+ T cells were separately sorted from peripheral blood. For sequencing of the TCRbeta CDR3 region, genomic DNA was extracted from the sorted cells. The immunoSEQ Assay was used to sequence the TCRbeta CDR3 regions. The table was pulled from immuneACCESS by TCRdb, which kept in-frame rearrangements only. Such tables lose some clones; where checked, under half of the loss comes from unresolved V genes, and the rest has no known cause. Within this sample are tens of thousands of clones, with roughly 80% of them counted one time only. The ten largest clonotypes hold less than 0.55% of the sample.

The research as a whole found: The antigen specificity of the clonally expanded peripheral T cells was not determined. After ivuxolimab, more expanded clones were found on average in CD8+ T cells than in CD4+ T cells. Clonal expansion of both CD4+ and CD8+ blood T cells was observed from baseline to week 6 at doses 0.1 to 3.0 mg/kg. In the 0.1-3.0 mg/kg groups, partial responders were among the patients with the lowest normalized peripheral clonal expansion, particularly in CD8+ T cells. Low levels of normalized T-cell clonal expansion were also seen in some patients who did not respond.

This chain joins TRBV4-1 to TRBJ2-3; a stretch of 12 junction bases matches TRBD2. Sequences were derived from CD4+ or CD8+ T cells sorted from blood, sampled in a trial of the OX40 agonist ivuxolimab. This TCR came from an adult with an advanced solid tumor such as melanoma, head and neck, liver or kidney cancer. The CDR3: CASGQGGLAGASTDTQYF. The DNA sequence reads TGCGCCAGCGGCCAAGGGGGACTAGCGGGCGCTAGCACAGATACGCAGTATTTT.